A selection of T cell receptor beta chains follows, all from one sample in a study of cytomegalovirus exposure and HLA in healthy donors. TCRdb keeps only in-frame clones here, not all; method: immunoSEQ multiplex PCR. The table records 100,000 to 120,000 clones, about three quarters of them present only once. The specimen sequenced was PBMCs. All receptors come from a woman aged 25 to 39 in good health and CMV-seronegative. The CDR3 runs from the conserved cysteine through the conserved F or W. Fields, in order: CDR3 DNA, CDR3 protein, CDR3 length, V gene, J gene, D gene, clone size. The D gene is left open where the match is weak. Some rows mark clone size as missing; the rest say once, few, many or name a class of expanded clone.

CDR3 DNA: TGTGCCAGCAGAAGGACAGGGTGGCTCCACTTT
CDR3 protein: CASRRTGWLHF
CDR3 length: 11
V gene: TRBV2
J gene: TRBJ1-6
D gene: TRBD1
clone size: NA

CDR3 DNA: TGCAGCGCCCCACAGGGGGCGCTCGGCTACACCTTC
CDR3 protein: CSAPQGALGYTF
CDR3 length: 12
V gene: TRBV29-1
J gene: TRBJ1-2
D gene: TRBD1
clone size: NA

CDR3 DNA: TGTGCCAGCAGTTTCTCATTCACCCTCCTCGACAGTAAATGGGGCTACGAGCAGTACTTC
CDR3 protein: CASSFSFTLLDSKWGYEQYF
CDR3 length: 20
V gene: TRBV28
J gene: TRBJ2-7
D gene: NA
clone size: NA

CDR3 DNA: TGTGCCAGCAGCGTAAAAGGGGACAGGGGGAATGAGCAGTTCTTC
CDR3 protein: CASSVKGDRGNEQFF
CDR3 length: 15
V gene: TRBV9
J gene: TRBJ2-1
D gene: TRBD1
clone size: NA

CDR3 DNA: TGTGCCAGCAGCGTCTGGACAGCCTTGAACACTGAAGCTTTCTTT
CDR3 protein: CASSVWTALNTEAFF
CDR3 length: 15
V gene: TRBV13
J gene: TRBJ1-1
D gene: NA
clone size: NA

CDR3 DNA: TGTGCCAGCAGCTTACTAGCGGATTACCAATTCGGGGAGCTGTTTTTT
CDR3 protein: CASSLLADYQFGELFF
CDR3 length: 16
V gene: TRBV7-9
J gene: TRBJ2-2
D gene: TRBD2
clone size: NA

CDR3 DNA: TGCGCCAGCAGCTTGGCTGCCCAAGCGAACACTGAAGCTTTCTTT
CDR3 protein: CASSLAAQANTEAFF
CDR3 length: 15
V gene: TRBV5-1
J gene: TRBJ1-1
D gene: NA
clone size: NA

CDR3 DNA: TGTGCCTGGTCTACAGGGTCTACCTACGAGCAGTACTTC
CDR3 protein: CAWSTGSTYEQYF
CDR3 length: 13
V gene: TRBV30
J gene: TRBJ2-7
D gene: NA
clone size: NA

CDR3 DNA: TGTGCCAGCAGCGTTTCAGAACGGGGCTATGGCTACACCTTC
CDR3 protein: CASSVSERGYGYTF
CDR3 length: 14
V gene: TRBV9
J gene: TRBJ1-2
D gene: NA
clone size: NA

CDR3 DNA: TGTGCCAGCAGCTTCCTACCCGATGCGGCACCGGTCACCTACAATGAGCAGTTCTTC
CDR3 protein: CASSFLPDAAPVTYNEQFF
CDR3 length: 19
V gene: TRBV5-6
J gene: TRBJ2-1
D gene: NA
clone size: NA

CDR3 DNA: TGTGCCAGCAGCCGGACGACAGGGGCATCCGGGGAGACCCAGTACTTC
CDR3 protein: CASSRTTGASGETQYF
CDR3 length: 16
V gene: TRBV14
J gene: TRBJ2-5
D gene: TRBD1
clone size: NA

CDR3 DNA: TGCGCCAGCAGCCAGGCCGGACAGGGGGGGACTGAAGCTTTCTTT
CDR3 protein: CASSQAGQGGTEAFF
CDR3 length: 15
V gene: TRBV4-1
J gene: TRBJ1-1
D gene: TRBD1
clone size: NA

CDR3 DNA: TGTGCCAGCAGCGTAGCGGACAGCTATGGCTACACCTTC
CDR3 protein: CASSVADSYGYTF
CDR3 length: 13
V gene: TRBV9
J gene: TRBJ1-2
D gene: NA
clone size: NA

CDR3 DNA: TGTGCCAGCAGCTCGACTAGTTTCAATGAGCAGTTCTTC
CDR3 protein: CASSSTSFNEQFF
CDR3 length: 13
V gene: TRBV7-8
J gene: TRBJ2-1
D gene: NA
clone size: NA

CDR3 DNA: TGTGCCAGCAGCCTACCGCAGGGACAGGTCTATGGCTACACCTTC
CDR3 protein: CASSLPQGQVYGYTF
CDR3 length: 15
V gene: TRBV5-4
J gene: TRBJ1-2
D gene: TRBD1
clone size: NA

CDR3 DNA: TGTGCCAGCGAAGGACAGGGACTCTACGAGCAGTACTTC
CDR3 protein: CASEGQGLYEQYF
CDR3 length: 13
V gene: TRBV28
J gene: TRBJ2-7
D gene: TRBD1
clone size: NA

CDR3 DNA: TGTGCCAGCCGCGAGGGGGCCTACACCGGGGAGCTGTTTTTT
CDR3 protein: CASREGAYTGELFF
CDR3 length: 14
V gene: TRBV6-1
J gene: TRBJ2-2
D gene: TRBD1
clone size: NA

CDR3 DNA: TGTGCCAGCAGTGACAGCGGGGGGGCAGATACGCAGTATTTT
CDR3 protein: CASSDSGGADTQYF
CDR3 length: 14
V gene: TRBV6-4
J gene: TRBJ2-3
D gene: TRBD2
clone size: medium-sized

CDR3 DNA: TGTGCCAGCAGCCCGGGACTAGCGGGAGCAGATACGCAGTATTTT
CDR3 protein: CASSPGLAGADTQYF
CDR3 length: 15
V gene: TRBV13
J gene: TRBJ2-3
D gene: TRBD2
clone size: NA

CDR3 DNA: TGCGCCAGCTCCCCATTAGCCCCCCAATACGAGCAGTTCTTC
CDR3 protein: CASSPLAPQYEQFF
CDR3 length: 14
V gene: TRBV4-1
J gene: TRBJ2-1
D gene: NA
clone size: NA

CDR3 DNA: TGTGCCAGCAGCCCCCGGGACAGGGAATACAATGAGCAGTTCTTC
CDR3 protein: CASSPRDREYNEQFF
CDR3 length: 15
V gene: TRBV5-4
J gene: TRBJ2-1
D gene: TRBD1
clone size: NA

CDR3 DNA: TGTGCCACCAGCCCACGACAGGGGAGGAACGAGCAGTACTTC
CDR3 protein: CATSPRQGRNEQYF
CDR3 length: 14
V gene: TRBV15
J gene: TRBJ2-7
D gene: TRBD1
clone size: NA